The clone carrying this T cell receptor (beta chain) has a handful of counts. The antigen is unknown. The entry originates in a study of T-cell memory formation after mild COVID-19. Findings of the study overall: Memory sampled before infection contained some responding clones, suggesting cross-reactive memory joined. Those CD4+ clones that contracted were mainly in CM and EM (CD8+ ones in EMRA).

Using its own MiXCR run on the 5' RACE reads, TCRdb lists one record per CDR3 protein. Of fewer than 250,000 distinct CDR3 sequences in the sample, roughly a tenth were seen once. This CDR3 contains 13 residues. Trimming removed 10 bases from V and 3 bases from J, with 15 bases in between. The germline gives CDR1 MNHEY, CDR2 SVGAGI. This chain joins TRBV6-5 and TRBJ1-1; D is possibly TRBD1 (6 bases). This clonotype originated in a man between 18 and 35 years old who had mild COVID-19 (a few samples of this study predate the infection). Cell type and time point are not known. Sequencing used PBMCs or a T cell subset sorted from them (not recorded which). CDR3 nucleotides: TGTGCCACCCAAACGGGGGGCTACACTGAAGCTTTCTTT. This translates into CATQTGGYTEAFF.